This T cell receptor beta chain was sequenced for a study of blood T cell repertoires in COVID-19. The CDR3 has 15 amino acids. Germline CDR1 KGHSH, CDR2 LQKENI. Trimming cost V 2 bases and J 7 bases; bases outside gene matches: 8. The table came from immunoSEQ multiplex PCR; TCRdb's copy has only in-frame clones and leaves some out. This sample has tens of thousands of clones; 70% to 80% occur once, and the top ten carry more than 9.5%. The V and J genes are TRBV18 and TRBJ1-5; 7 positions agree with TRBD1. The sequencing input was peripheral blood. This TCR derives from a human donor in a cohort sampled during active COVID-19. This CDR3 reads CASSPATGNIQPQHF. As DNA, the CDR3 is TGTGCCAGCTCACCAGCGACAGGGAACATACAGCCCCAGCATTTT.